A selection of T cell receptor beta chains follows, all from one sample in a study of blood T cell repertoires in COVID-19. Profiling relied on immunoSEQ multiplex PCR, and the TCRdb table lists in-frame clones only, not all of them. The profile shows 250,000 or so clones, around nine tenths of them singletons. Sequencing used PBMCs or T cells enriched from blood (not recorded which). The receptor source for this set is a woman aged 25 to 39 who had been exposed to COVID-19. Each CDR3 is given with its conserved first and last residue. The D gene is left open where the match is weak. Not all rows give a size; the values are once, few, many and, for expanded clones, a class.

d_gene	v_gene	j_gene	abundance	CDR3nt	CDR3aa
TRBD1	TRBV12-3/TRBV12-4	TRBJ2-1	NA	TGTGCCAGCAGGGGAACAGGGGACAATGAGCAGTTCTTC	CASRGTGDNEQFF
TRBD1	TRBV7-9	TRBJ1-2	NA	TGTGCCAGCAGCTTCTCTGGGGGCTCAATAGGGGGCAACTATGGCTACACCTTC	CASSFSGGSIGGNYGYTF
TRBD2	TRBV11-2	TRBJ2-5	NA	TGTGCCAGCAGCCTCCGTGGGGGACTAGCGGGAGTTGAGACCCAGTACTTC	CASSLRGGLAGVETQYF
TRBD1	TRBV19	TRBJ1-3	NA	TGTGCCAGTAGTGTTCAGGGGGCTAGAAACACCATATATTTT	CASSVQGARNTIYF
NA	TRBV2	TRBJ1-6	NA	TGTGCCAGCAGTGAAGCGCGGGGAAATTCACCCCTCCACTTT	CASSEARGNSPLHF
NA	TRBV5-1	TRBJ2-2	NA	TGCGCCAGCAGCTTGGCACCCCTTAATATACTACTCACCGGGGAGCTGTTTTTT	CASSLAPLNILLTGELFF
NA	TRBV5-4	TRBJ2-1	NA	TGTGCCAGCAGCTTGGCGGAGTCCTACTACAATGAGCAGTTCTTC	CASSLAESYYNEQFF
NA	TRBV5-6	TRBJ1-1	NA	TGTGCCAGCAGCTTGCCCGACAGGAGAGAAGCTTTCTTT	CASSLPDRREAFF
NA	TRBV25-1	TRBJ1-5	NA	TGTGCCAGCAGTTCGCCAGGTCAGCCCCAGCATTTT	CASSSPGQPQHF
TRBD1	TRBV9	TRBJ1-5	once	TGTGCCAGCAGCGTAGGACAGGGGGAAAATCAGCCCCAGCATTTT	CASSVGQGENQPQHF
NA	TRBV18	TRBJ2-5	NA	TGTGCCAGCTCACCACTCGTGGAGACCCAGTACTTC	CASSPLVETQYF
NA	TRBV19	TRBJ1-1	NA	TGTGCCAGTAGTATCCGACAAAACACTGAAGCTTTCTTT	CASSIRQNTEAFF
TRBD1	TRBV30	TRBJ1-2	NA	TGTGCCTGGAGTTTACAGGGGGCAGGCGAGTATGGCTACACCTTC	CAWSLQGAGEYGYTF
TRBD1	TRBV12-5	TRBJ2-7	NA	TGTGCTAGTGGTTTGTTGCAGGGGGCCTACGAGCAGTACTTC	CASGLLQGAYEQYF
TRBD2	TRBV24-1	TRBJ2-1	NA	TGTGCCACCAGTGACGTAGCGGGAGGGGGGTATGAGCAGTTCTTC	CATSDVAGGGYEQFF
NA	TRBV10-3	TRBJ1-5	NA	TGTGCCATCAGTGAGTCGTTGAGGAGGGACAATCAGCCCCAGCATTTT	CAISESLRRDNQPQHF
NA	TRBV18	TRBJ1-5	NA	TGTGCCAGCTCACCAGGGGCGGGGAGCGAGCCCCAGCATTTT	CASSPGAGSEPQHF
NA	TRBV14	TRBJ2-2	once	TGTGCCAGCAGCCAACGTTACACCGGGGAGCTGTTTTTT	CASSQRYTGELFF
TRBD2	TRBV29-1	TRBJ2-3	NA	TGCAGCGTTGACACTAGCGGGAGGGATCCAGATACGCAGTATTTT	CSVDTSGRDPDTQYF
NA	TRBV28	TRBJ1-5	NA	TGTGCCAGCAGTTTAGCCCAACCGGGGGTGGGCAATCAGCCCCAGCATTTT	CASSLAQPGVGNQPQHF
TRBD1	TRBV11-3	TRBJ2-7	NA	TGTGCCAGCAGCCCTGGACAGGGGACCTACGAGCAGTACTTC	CASSPGQGTYEQYF
TRBD2	TRBV4-1	TRBJ2-7	NA	TGCGCCAGCAGCCAAGTCGACTTGGGACTAGCGGGAGCTAACGAGCAGTACTTC	CASSQVDLGLAGANEQYF
NA	TRBV3-1/TRBV3-2	TRBJ2-7	NA	TGTGCCAGCAGCTTACGGGACGAGCAGTACTTC	CASSLRDEQYF
TRBD2	TRBV6-2/TRBV6-3	TRBJ2-3	NA	TGTGCCAGCAGTTACTTAAAGCGGGAGTTATCGGATACGCAGTATTTT	CASSYLKRELSDTQYF
NA	TRBV19	TRBJ1-2	once	TGTGCCAGTAGTATATCGAGTCGGAGCTATGGCTACACCTTC	CASSISSRSYGYTF
TRBD1	TRBV19	TRBJ1-6	NA	TGTGCCAGTAGCACTCCGGGACAGGGGTATTCACCCCTCCACTTT	CASSTPGQGYSPLHF
NA	TRBV10-1	TRBJ2-5	NA	TGCGCCAGCAGTGAGTCTGCCGCCAGGTCGGAGACCCAGTACTTC	CASSESAARSETQYF
NA	TRBV4-1	TRBJ1-1	NA	TGCGCCAGCAGCCAAGGAAGGGGGACTGAAGCTTTCTTT	CASSQGRGTEAFF
NA	TRBV7-2	TRBJ1-4	NA	TGTGCCAGCAGCCCTCCCCGGCAGGGTGGTAACGAAAAACTGTTTTTT	CASSPPRQGGNEKLFF
TRBD1	TRBV29-1	TRBJ1-2	NA	TGCAGCGCAAACCCACAGGGGAATGCGGATGGCTACACCTTC	CSANPQGNADGYTF
NA	TRBV18	TRBJ2-1	NA	TGTGCCAGCTCACCACGGTACGGAGGAGAGGGTGAACAGTTCTTC	CASSPRYGGEGEQFF
NA	TRBV30	TRBJ2-5	NA	TGTGCCTGGAGTTACGAGGGGGGGTGGGAGACCCAGTACTTC	CAWSYEGGWETQYF
NA	TRBV9	TRBJ2-1	once	TGTGCCAGCAGCGGGGCGCGGGGCAATGAGCAGTTCTTC	CASSGARGNEQFF
TRBD1	TRBV18	TRBJ1-4	NA	TGTGCCAGCTCACCATGGACAGGGGAGGGCGAAAAACTGTTTTTT	CASSPWTGEGEKLFF
TRBD2	TRBV4-1	TRBJ2-7	NA	TGCGCCAGCATGCCAGGTCCTAGCGGGAGCAACGAGCAGTACTTC	CASMPGPSGSNEQYF
NA	TRBV11-2	TRBJ2-7	few	TGTGCCAGCAGCTTACCCCGGGGTACTTCCTACGAGCAGTACTTC	CASSLPRGTSYEQYF
NA	TRBV7-9	TRBJ1-2	NA	TGTGCCAGCAGCTTAGGGGCCGGAGGATCTTATGGCTACACCTTC	CASSLGAGGSYGYTF
TRBD2	TRBV11-3	TRBJ2-1	NA	TGTGCCAGCAGCTTAGATAGCGGGAACCCCTACAATGAGCAGTTCTTC	CASSLDSGNPYNEQFF
TRBD2	TRBV7-2	TRBJ2-1	NA	TGTGCCAGCAGCTTAGCGGCTAGCGGTTATTCCTACAATGAGCAGTTCTTC	CASSLAASGYSYNEQFF
NA	TRBV4-2	TRBJ1-1	NA	TGTGCCAGCAGCCAAGGTCAGGCAGGGGCTGAAGCTTTCTTT	CASSQGQAGAEAFF
TRBD1	TRBV6-5	TRBJ2-5	NA	TGTGCCAGCAGTCCTACAGGGGGCGGCGAGACCCAGTACTTC	CASSPTGGGETQYF
TRBD1	TRBV2	TRBJ2-3	NA	TGTGCCAGCAGTGACCGGACAGGGCGTACAGATACGCAGTATTTT	CASSDRTGRTDTQYF
TRBD1	TRBV30	TRBJ1-4	NA	TGTGCCTGGAGTGTAGGACAGGGTAGCGAAAAACTGTTTTTT	CAWSVGQGSEKLFF
NA	TRBV6-1	TRBJ1-2	NA	TGTGCCAGCAGTGGGGCCAGGGGTTTCTTCACCTTC	CASSGARGFFTF
TRBD1	TRBV29-1	TRBJ1-2	NA	TGCAGCGCCGGAGACAGGGACTATGGCTACACCTTC	CSAGDRDYGYTF
NA	TRBV30	TRBJ1-1	NA	TGTGCCTGGAGTGTAACAGTGAACACTGAAGCTTTCTTT	CAWSVTVNTEAFF
TRBD1	TRBV3-1/TRBV3-2	TRBJ1-2	once	TGTGCCAGCAGCATCGACAGGGTTGCGGGCTACACCTTC	CASSIDRVAGYTF
TRBD2	TRBV7-9	TRBJ2-1	NA	TGTGCCAGCAGTTACGCGGGAGGGCGGACCAATGAGCAGTTCTTC	CASSYAGGRTNEQFF
TRBD2	TRBV3-1/TRBV3-2	TRBJ2-3	many	TGTGCCAGCAGCCAAGGGCCAGCGGGAGGAACAGATACGCAGTATTTT	CASSQGPAGGTDTQYF
TRBD2	TRBV6-5	TRBJ2-7	NA	TGTGCCAGCAGTTACGACGGCGGGAGGGCCGTGGGGGAGCAGTACTTC	CASSYDGGRAVGEQYF
TRBD1	TRBV28	TRBJ1-2	NA	TGTGCCAGCAGTACCCCCGGACAGGGCTATAACCTCTATGGCTACACCTTC	CASSTPGQGYNLYGYTF
NA	TRBV12-3/TRBV12-4	TRBJ1-5	few	TGTGCCAGCAGTGCCGGTCAGCCCCAGCATTTT	CASSAGQPQHF
TRBD1	TRBV7-9	TRBJ1-6	NA	TGTGCCAGCAGCTCCGTCGGGACAGGGTATTCACCCCTCCACTTT	CASSSVGTGYSPLHF
NA	TRBV9	TRBJ2-1	NA	TGTGCCAGCAGCGTAGGGCAGATATCCTACAATGAGCAGTTCTTC	CASSVGQISYNEQFF
NA	TRBV19	TRBJ1-1	once	TGTGCCAGTCCGCCACCGGGACAAAGAAACACTGAAGCTTTCTTT	CASPPPGQRNTEAFF
TRBD1	TRBV7-9	TRBJ2-3	NA	TGTGCCAGCAGCTGGGACAGGGTAGAGGATACGCAGTATTTT	CASSWDRVEDTQYF
TRBD2	TRBV15	TRBJ2-1	NA	TGTGCCACCAGCAGTCCCGCACTAGCGGAGAGCAATGAGCAGTTCTTC	CATSSPALAESNEQFF